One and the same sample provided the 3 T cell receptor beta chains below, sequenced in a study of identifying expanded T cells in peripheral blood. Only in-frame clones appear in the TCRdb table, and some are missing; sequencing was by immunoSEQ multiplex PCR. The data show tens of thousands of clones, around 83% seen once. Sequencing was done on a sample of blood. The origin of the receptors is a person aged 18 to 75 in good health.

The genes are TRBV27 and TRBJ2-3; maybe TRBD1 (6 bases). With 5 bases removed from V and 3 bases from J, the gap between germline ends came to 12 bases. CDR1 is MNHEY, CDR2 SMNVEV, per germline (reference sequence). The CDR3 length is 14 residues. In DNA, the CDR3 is TGTGCCAGCAGTCTAAGGGGGAGTACAGATACGCAGTATTTT. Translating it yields CASSLRGSTDTQYF.

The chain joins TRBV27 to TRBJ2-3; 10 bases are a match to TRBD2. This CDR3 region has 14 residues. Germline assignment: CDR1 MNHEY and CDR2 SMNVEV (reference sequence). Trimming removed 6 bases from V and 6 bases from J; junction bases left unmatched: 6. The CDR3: CASRLAGPGDTQYF. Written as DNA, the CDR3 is TGTGCCAGCAGACTAGCGGGGCCTGGGGATACGCAGTATTTT.

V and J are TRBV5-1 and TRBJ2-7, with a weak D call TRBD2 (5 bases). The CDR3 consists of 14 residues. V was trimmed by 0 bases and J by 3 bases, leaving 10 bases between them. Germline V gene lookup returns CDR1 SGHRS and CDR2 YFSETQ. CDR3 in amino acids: CASSLDGGSYEQYF. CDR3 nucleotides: TGCGCCAGCAGCTTGGATGGTGGGAGCTACGAGCAGTACTTC.